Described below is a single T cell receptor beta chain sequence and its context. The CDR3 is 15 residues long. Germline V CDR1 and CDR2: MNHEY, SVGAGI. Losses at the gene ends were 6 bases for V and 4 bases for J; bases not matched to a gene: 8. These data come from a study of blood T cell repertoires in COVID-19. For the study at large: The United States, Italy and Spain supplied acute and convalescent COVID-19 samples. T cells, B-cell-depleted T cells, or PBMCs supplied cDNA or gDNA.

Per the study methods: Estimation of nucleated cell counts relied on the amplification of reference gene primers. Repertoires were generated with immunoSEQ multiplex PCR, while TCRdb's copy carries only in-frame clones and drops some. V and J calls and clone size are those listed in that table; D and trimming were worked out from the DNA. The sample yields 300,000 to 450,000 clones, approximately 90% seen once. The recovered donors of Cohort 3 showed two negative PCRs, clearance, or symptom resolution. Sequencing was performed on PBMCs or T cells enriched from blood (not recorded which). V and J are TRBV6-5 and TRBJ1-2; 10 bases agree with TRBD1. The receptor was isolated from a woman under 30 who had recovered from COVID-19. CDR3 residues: CASRDRGSGAYGYTF. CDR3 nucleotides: TGTGCCAGCAGGGACAGGGGGTCGGGTGCCTATGGCTACACCTTC.